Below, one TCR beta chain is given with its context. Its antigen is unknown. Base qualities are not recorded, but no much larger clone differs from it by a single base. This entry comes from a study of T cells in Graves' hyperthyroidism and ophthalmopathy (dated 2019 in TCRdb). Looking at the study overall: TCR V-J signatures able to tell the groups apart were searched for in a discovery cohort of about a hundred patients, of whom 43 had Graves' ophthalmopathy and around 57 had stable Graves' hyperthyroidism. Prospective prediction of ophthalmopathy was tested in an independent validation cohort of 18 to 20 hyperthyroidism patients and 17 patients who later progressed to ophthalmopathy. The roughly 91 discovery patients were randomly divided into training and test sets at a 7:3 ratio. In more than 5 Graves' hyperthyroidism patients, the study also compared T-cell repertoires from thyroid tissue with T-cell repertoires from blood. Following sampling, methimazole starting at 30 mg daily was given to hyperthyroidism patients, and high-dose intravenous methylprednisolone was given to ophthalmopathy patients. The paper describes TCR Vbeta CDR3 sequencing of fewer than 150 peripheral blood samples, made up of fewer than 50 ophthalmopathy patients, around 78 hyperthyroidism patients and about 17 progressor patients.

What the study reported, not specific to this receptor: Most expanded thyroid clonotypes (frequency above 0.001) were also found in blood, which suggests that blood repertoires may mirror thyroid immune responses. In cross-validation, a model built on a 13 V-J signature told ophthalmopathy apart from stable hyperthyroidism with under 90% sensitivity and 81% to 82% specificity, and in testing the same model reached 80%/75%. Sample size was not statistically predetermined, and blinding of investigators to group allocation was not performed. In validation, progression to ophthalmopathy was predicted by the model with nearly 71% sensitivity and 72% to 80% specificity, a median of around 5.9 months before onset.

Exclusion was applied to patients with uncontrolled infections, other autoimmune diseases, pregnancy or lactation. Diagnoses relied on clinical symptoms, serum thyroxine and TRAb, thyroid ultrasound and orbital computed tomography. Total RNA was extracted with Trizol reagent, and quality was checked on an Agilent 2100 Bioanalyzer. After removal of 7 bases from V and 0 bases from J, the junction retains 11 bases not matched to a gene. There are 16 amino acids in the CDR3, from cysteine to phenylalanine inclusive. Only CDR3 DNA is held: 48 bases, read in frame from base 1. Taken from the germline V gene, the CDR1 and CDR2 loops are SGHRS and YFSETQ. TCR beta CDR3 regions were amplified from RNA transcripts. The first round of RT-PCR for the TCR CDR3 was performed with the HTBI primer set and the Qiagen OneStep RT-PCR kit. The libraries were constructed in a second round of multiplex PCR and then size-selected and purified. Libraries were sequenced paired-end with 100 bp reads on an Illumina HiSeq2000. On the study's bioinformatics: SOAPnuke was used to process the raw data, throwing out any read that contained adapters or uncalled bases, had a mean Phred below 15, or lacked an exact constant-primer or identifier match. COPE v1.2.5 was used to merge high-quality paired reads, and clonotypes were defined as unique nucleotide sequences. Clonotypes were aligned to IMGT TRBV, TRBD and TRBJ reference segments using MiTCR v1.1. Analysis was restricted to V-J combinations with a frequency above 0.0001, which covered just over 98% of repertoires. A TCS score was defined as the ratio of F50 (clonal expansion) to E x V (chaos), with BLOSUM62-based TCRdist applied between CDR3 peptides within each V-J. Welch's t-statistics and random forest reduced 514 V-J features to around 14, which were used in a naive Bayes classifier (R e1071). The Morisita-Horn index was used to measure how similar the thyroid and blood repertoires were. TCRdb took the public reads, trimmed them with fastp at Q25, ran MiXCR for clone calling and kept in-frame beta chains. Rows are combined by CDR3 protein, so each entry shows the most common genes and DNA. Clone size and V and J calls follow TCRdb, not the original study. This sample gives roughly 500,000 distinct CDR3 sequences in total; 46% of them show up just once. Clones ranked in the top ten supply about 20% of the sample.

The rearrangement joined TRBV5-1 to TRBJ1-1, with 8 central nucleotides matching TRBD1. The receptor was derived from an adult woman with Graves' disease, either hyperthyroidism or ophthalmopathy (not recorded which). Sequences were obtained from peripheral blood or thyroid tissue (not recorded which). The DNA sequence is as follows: TGCGCCAGCCTACCCGGGACAGGTGGGATGAACACTGAAGCTTTCTTT. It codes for CASLPGTGGMNTEAFF.